The sequence of this TCR beta chain was determined in a study of OX40 agonist ivuxolimab in advanced cancers. The CDR3 contains 16 residues. The germline V and J ends were trimmed by 1 base and 8 bases, with 18 bases remaining between them. CDR1 is SEHNR and CDR2 is FQNEAQ in the germline V gene (reference sequence). Repertoires were generated with immunoSEQ multiplex PCR, while TCRdb's copy carries only in-frame clones and drops some. The repertoire holds under 70,000 clones, with just over 85% as singletons. The receptor was isolated from an adult with an advanced solid tumor such as melanoma, head and neck, liver or kidney cancer. The chain is built from TRBV7-9 and TRBJ2-1, with a weak D call TRBD2 (7 bases). This sample comprised CD4+ or CD8+ T cells sorted from blood, obtained in a trial of the OX40 agonist ivuxolimab. Here the CDR3 DNA reads TGTGCCAGCAGCTTAGGTGCTCGGGGGGCTGTGGATGAGCAGTTCTTC. This codes for CASSLGARGAVDEQFF.